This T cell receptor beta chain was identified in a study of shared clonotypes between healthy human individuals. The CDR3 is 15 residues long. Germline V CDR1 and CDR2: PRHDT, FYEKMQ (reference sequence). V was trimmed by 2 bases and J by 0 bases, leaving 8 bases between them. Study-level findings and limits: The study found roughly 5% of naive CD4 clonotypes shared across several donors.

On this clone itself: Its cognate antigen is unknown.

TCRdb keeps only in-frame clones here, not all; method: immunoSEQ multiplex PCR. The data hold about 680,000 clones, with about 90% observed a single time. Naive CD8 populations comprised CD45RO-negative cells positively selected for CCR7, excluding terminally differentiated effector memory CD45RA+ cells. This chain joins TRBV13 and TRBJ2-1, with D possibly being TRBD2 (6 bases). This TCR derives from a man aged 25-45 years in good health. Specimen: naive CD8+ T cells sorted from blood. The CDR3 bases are TGTGCCAGCAGCTTATACGGGGGCTCCTACAATGAGCAGTTCTTC. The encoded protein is CASSLYGGSYNEQFF.